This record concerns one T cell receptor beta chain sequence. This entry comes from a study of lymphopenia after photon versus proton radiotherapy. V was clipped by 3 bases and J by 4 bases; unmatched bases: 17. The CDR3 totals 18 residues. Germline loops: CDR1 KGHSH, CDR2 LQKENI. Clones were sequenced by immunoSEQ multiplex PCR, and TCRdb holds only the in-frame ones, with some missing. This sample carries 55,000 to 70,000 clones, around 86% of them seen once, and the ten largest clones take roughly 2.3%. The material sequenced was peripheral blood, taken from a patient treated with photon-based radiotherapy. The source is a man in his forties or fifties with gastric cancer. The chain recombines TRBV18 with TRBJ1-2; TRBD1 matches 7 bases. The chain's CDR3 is CASSPNARPGQVPYGYTF. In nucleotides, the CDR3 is TGTGCCAGCTCACCTAACGCCCGCCCAGGACAGGTGCCCTATGGCTACACCTTC. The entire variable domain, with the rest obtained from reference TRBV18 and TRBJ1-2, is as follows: NAGVMQNPRHLVRRRGQEARLRCSPMKGHSHVYWYRQLPEEGLKFMVYLQKENIIDESGMPKERFSAEFPKEGPSILRIQQVVRGDSAAYFCASSPNARPGQVPYGYTFGSGTRLTVV.